Listed below are T cell receptor beta chains from one sample, sequenced in a study of cytomegalovirus exposure and HLA in healthy donors. Clones were sequenced by immunoSEQ multiplex PCR, and TCRdb holds only the in-frame ones, with some missing. The sample records a few hundred thousand clones, roughly 90% being singletons. The sample was PBMCs. These receptor sequences come from a woman aged 18-29 years in good health and CMV-seronegative. Each CDR3 is given with its conserved first and last residue.

V	J	CDR3
TRBV11-2	TRBJ2-1	CASSLVASSYNEQFF
TRBV6-5	TRBJ2-5	CASSYGTSGIQETQYF
TRBV28	TRBJ2-7	CASSLSLNYYEQYF
TRBV5-1	TRBJ1-3	CASSLEAGPPSGNTIYF
TRBV7-6	TRBJ1-1	CASSLEVGRGNTEAFF
TRBV18	TRBJ1-1	CASSSRDRGHEVF
TRBV27	TRBJ1-5	CASSSDRALNQPQHF
TRBV6-6	TRBJ2-7	CASSTGTGNFNEQYF
TRBV2	TRBJ2-1	CASAELAGDQEQFF
TRBV30	TRBJ1-2	CAWSGRGRNYGYTF
TRBV7-2	TRBJ2-7	CASSLVEREQYF